This T cell receptor (beta chain) is drawn from a study of cytomegalovirus exposure and HLA in healthy donors. Whole-study findings and limits: The majority of TCR sequences were rare, yet some public TCRs appeared in many donors.

About this clone: Its antigen remains unidentified.

This CDR3 has 14 residues. V lost 3 bases and J lost 2, with 10 bases in between. Germline lookup yields CDR1 LNHDA and CDR2 SQIVND (reference sequence). PCR primers comprised 60 Vbeta and 13 Jbeta primers. Using immunoSEQ multiplex PCR, the repertoire was profiled, and TCRdb retains in-frame clones only, with some absent. This table has roughly 140,000 clones, roughly four fifths appearing once. The genes are TRBV19 and TRBJ2-5; possible D gene TRBD2, 6 bases. This receptor was identified in a man between 18 and 29 years old in good health and CMV-seronegative. Sequencing was performed on PBMCs. CDR3 sequence reads: CASSMGGVQETQYF. The CDR3 nucleotides read TGTGCCAGTAGTATGGGGGGAGTACAAGAGACCCAGTACTTC.